These 13 T cell receptor beta chains were all obtained from the same sample, sequenced in a study of blood T cell repertoires in COVID-19. Repertoires were generated with immunoSEQ multiplex PCR, while TCRdb's copy carries only in-frame clones and drops some. The sample includes around 190,000 clones, roughly three quarters of them seen just once. The sequencing input was PBMCs or T cells enriched from blood (not recorded which). These receptors all stem from a woman between 45 and 65 years old with acute COVID-19.

This clone has just one count. This chain connects TRBV5-6 to TRBJ1-5, with D maybe TRBD1 (5 bases). Germline CDR1 SGHDT, CDR2 YYEEEE. This CDR3 has 16 residues. Trimming removed 4 bases at V and 0 bases at J, with 14 bases between. In DNA form, the CDR3 reads TGTGCCAGCAGCCGCAGGGTTTCCTTTAGCAATCAGCCCCAGCATTTT. Amino acid sequence: CASSRRVSFSNQPQHF.

The V call is TRBV19, the J call TRBJ2-2; TRBD1 matches at 8 bases. The CDR3 totals 17 residues. Germline trimming cut 5 bases from V and 6 bases from J; bases unmatched to any gene: 14. Per germline, CDR1 LNHDA and CDR2 SQIVND (reference sequence). CDR3 coding DNA: TGTGCCAGTAGTCCCTGGACAGGGTTTGAAGGTGCCGGGGAGCTGTTTTTT. Translation: CASSPWTGFEGAGELFF.

The chain uses TRBV4-1 and TRBJ2-4, with 7 bases fitting TRBD1. CDR3 size: 16 residues. Germline V gene data show CDR1 as MGHRA and CDR2 as YSYEKL. V was pared by 2 bases and J by 0 bases, with 4 bases of the junction left unmatched. CDR3 nucleotides: TGCGCCAGCAGCCAACCCGGACAGGTAGCCAAAAACATTCAGTACTTC. It yields the protein CASSQPGQVAKNIQYF.

The chain employs TRBV19 and TRBJ1-1; D call uncertain. The CDR3 has 14 amino acids. V was shortened by 8 bases and J by 10 bases, with 23 bases between the two germline ends. In germline, CDR1 is LNHDA, CDR2 SQIVND (reference sequence). In nucleotides, the CDR3 is TGTGCCAGTGTAATAAAAGACGCGGCCAGAGGAGCTTTCTTT. As protein: CASVIKDAARGAFF.

The chain carries TRBV20-1 and TRBJ1-5; D is unresolved. The CDR3 contains 12 residues. Germline CDR1 reads DFQATT; CDR2 reads SNEGSKA (reference sequence). V was trimmed by 3 bases and J by 7 bases, leaving 10 bases between them. The CDR3: CSASEGGQPQHF. The CDR3 DNA follows: TGCAGTGCTAGTGAGGGCGGGCAGCCCCAGCATTTT.

The chain uses TRBV15 and TRBJ1-1; TRBD1 might be the D (5 bases). Between the trimmed V and J ends, which lost 0 bases and 8 bases, there was a span of 13 bases. The CDR3 loop spans 14 amino acids. Germline V gives CDR1 LNHNV, CDR2 YYDKDF (reference sequence). CDR3: CATSRDVDSVEAFF. CDR3 sequence (DNA): TGTGCCACCAGCAGAGATGTCGACAGCGTAGAAGCTTTCTTT.

The chain is built from TRBV18 and TRBJ1-1; D is possibly TRBD1 (6 bases). The V end lost 4 bases, the J end lost 2 bases, and 11 bases lay between the germline ends. Looked up from germline, CDR1 is KGHSH and CDR2 is LQKENI. The CDR3 has 14 amino acids. CDR3 residues: CASSQTTGNTEAFF. CDR3 sequence (DNA): TGTGCCAGCTCACAGACGACAGGAAACACTGAAGCTTTCTTT.

The CDR3 region is CASSTLPRVSCEAFF. The CDR3 bases are TGTGCCAGCAGTACCCTTCCCAGGGTGTCTTGTGAAGCTTTCTTT. The chain is built from TRBV11-3 and TRBJ1-1; D is possibly TRBD1 (5 bases). The CDR3 length is 15 residues. Trimming stripped 6 bases from V and 7 bases from J, with 21 bases between. Germline assignment: CDR1 SGHNT and CDR2 YENEEA.

This clone appeared once. CDR3 loop: CASSSRNNEKLFF. The CDR3 nucleotides are TGTGCCAGCTCATCGAGAAATAATGAAAAACTGTTTTTT. V gene TRBV18 combines with J gene TRBJ1-4; D remains unclear. The CDR3 runs 13 residues. Germline V gives CDR1 KGHSH, CDR2 LQKENI. The V end lost 5 bases, the J end lost 4 bases, and 8 bases lay between the germline ends.

V is TRBV4-1 and J is TRBJ1-1, with D perhaps matching TRBD1 (5 bases). V was trimmed by 6 bases and J by 1 base, leaving 18 bases between them. Per the germline V gene, CDR1 is MGHRA and CDR2 is YSYEKL. The CDR3 is 16 residues long. CDR3 sequence reads: CASSPNRRVWNTEAFF. The CDR3 DNA reads TGCGCCAGCAGTCCCAATCGCAGGGTCTGGAACACTGAAGCTTTCTTT.

J is TRBJ1-1 and V is TRBV12-3 or TRBV12-4, with a possible D match to TRBD1 (6 bases). The ends were cut back, 4 bases at V and 6 bases at J, with 9 bases in the middle. The CDR3 loop spans 12 amino acids. DNA of the CDR3: TGTGCCAGCAGTTACAGGGTCGCTGAAGCTTTCTTT. This sequence encodes CASSYRVAEAFF.

The V gene is TRBV9, the J gene TRBJ2-1, with 7 bases that match TRBD2. The CDR3 totals 16 residues. The germline CDR1 and CDR2 sequences are SGDLS and YYNGEE. J gave up 8 bases and V 4 bases, and 15 bases lay outside the gene matches. CDR3 coding DNA: TGTGCCAGCAGCCCCCACGGAAACGGGGGGTCAGATGAGCAGTTCTTC. This codes for CASSPHGNGGSDEQFF.

This clone showed up just a few times. V gene TRBV29-1 combines with J gene TRBJ1-2; 8 bases agree with TRBD1. V lost 6 bases to trimming and J lost 7 bases; unmatched junction nucleotides: 7. The CDR3 is made up of 12 amino acids. CDR1 is SQVTM and CDR2 is ANQGSEA in the germline V gene. The CDR3, as DNA: TGCAGCGTAATCAGGGGGCGAAGTGGCTACACCTTC. It is translated as CSVIRGRSGYTF.